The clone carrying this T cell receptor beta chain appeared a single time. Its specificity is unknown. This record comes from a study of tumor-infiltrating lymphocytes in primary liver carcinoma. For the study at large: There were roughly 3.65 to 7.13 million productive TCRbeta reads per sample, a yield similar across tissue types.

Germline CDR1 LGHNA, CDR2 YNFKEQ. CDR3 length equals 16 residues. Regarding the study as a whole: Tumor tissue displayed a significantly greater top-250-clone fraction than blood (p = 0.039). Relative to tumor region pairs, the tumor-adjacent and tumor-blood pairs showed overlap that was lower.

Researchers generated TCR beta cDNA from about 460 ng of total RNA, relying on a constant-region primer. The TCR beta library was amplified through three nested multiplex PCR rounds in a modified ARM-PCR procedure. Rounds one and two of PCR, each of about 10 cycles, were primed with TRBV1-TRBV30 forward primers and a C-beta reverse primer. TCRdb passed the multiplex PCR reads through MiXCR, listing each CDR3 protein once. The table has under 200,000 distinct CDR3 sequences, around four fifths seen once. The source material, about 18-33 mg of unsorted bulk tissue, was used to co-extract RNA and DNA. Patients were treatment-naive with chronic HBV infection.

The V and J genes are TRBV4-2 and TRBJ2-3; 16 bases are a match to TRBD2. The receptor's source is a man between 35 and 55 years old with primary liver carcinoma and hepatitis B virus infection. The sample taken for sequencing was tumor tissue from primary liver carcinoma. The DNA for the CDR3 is TGTCCCTGCAGCGGGGGACTAGCGGGAGGGACAGATACGCAGTATTTT. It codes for CPCSGGLAGGTDTQYF.